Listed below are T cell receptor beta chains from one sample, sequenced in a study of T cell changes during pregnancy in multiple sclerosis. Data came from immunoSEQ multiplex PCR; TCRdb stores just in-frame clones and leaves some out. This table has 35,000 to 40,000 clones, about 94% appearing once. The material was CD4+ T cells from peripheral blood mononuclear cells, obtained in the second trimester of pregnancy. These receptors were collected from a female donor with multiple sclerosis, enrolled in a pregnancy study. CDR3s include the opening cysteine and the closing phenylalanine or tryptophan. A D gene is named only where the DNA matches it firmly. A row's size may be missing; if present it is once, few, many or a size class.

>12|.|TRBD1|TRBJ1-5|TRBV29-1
TGCAGCGTTCGACAGGGGAATCAGCCCCAGCATTTT
CSVRQGNQPQHF
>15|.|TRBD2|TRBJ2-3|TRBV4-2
TGTGCCAGCAGCCAAGGGGGACTAGCGGGAGATACGCAGTATTTT
CASSQGGLAGDTQYF
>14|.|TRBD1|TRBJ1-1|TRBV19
TGTGCCAGTAGTATTGGACAGGGGTACCCTGAAGCTTTCTTT
CASSIGQGYPEAFF
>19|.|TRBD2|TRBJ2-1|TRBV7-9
TGTGCCAGCAGCGCCTGGGCGGCTAGCGGAAAAAGGTCCTACAATGAGCAGTTCTTC
CASSAWAASGKRSYNEQFF
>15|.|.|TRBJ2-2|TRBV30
TGTGCCTGGAGACATCTTGGGCGGGACACCGGGGAGCTGTTTTTT
CAWRHLGRDTGELFF
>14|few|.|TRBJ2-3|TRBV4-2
TGTGCCAGCAGCCAAGAGCGAAGCACAGATACGCAGTATTTT
CASSQERSTDTQYF
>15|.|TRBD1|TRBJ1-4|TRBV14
TGTGCCAGCAGCCATGACGACAGGGTACGCGAAAAACTGTTTTTT
CASSHDDRVREKLFF
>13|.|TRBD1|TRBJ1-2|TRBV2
TGTGCCAGCAGCCCGAGGGGGCTCTATGGCTACACCTTC
CASSPRGLYGYTF
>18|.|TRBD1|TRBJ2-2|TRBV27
TGTGCCAGCAGTTTATCGGTTACAGGGGGCGGCCCTACCGGGGAGCTGTTTTTT
CASSLSVTGGGPTGELFF
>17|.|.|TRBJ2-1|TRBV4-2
TGTGCCAGCAGCCCCCTAGGAGTCTCGAGCTCCTACAATGAGCAGTTCTTC
CASSPLGVSSSYNEQFF
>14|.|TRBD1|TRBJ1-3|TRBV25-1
TGTGCCAGCAGAGGACAGGGGCCCGGAAACACCATATATTTT
CASRGQGPGNTIYF
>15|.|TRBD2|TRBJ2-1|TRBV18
TGTGCCAGCTCACCACTAAGCGGGGGAGACAATGAGCAGTTCTTC
CASSPLSGGDNEQFF
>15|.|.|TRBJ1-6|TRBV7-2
TGTGCCAGCAGCCGCGGGGCAGGGAAGAGCGTACCCCTCCACTTT
CASSRGAGKSVPLHF
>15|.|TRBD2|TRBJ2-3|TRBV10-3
TGTGCCATCAGTGACCCAGCGGGGCGGGGAGATACGCAGTATTTT
CAISDPAGRGDTQYF
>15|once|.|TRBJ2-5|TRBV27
TGTGCCAGCAGGAAAGCGATAGCGGCCCAAGAGACCCAGTACTTC
CASRKAIAAQETQYF
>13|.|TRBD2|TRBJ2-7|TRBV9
TGTGCCAGCAGCCCTAGCGGGACCTACGAGCAGTACTTC
CASSPSGTYEQYF
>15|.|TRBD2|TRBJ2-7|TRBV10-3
TGTGCCATCAGTGAGAGGGCGGGAGGATCCTACGAGCAGTACTTC
CAISERAGGSYEQYF
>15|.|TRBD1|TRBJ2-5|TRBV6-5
TGTGCCAGCAGTTACGGGACAGGGTTCCAAGAGACCCAGTACTTC
CASSYGTGFQETQYF
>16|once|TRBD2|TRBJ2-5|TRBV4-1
TGCGCCAGCAGCCAAGGACTAGCGGGTACACAAGAGACCCAGTACTTC
CASSQGLAGTQETQYF
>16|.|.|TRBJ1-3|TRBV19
TGTGCCAGTAGTGCCTCAACGACAGACTCTGGAAACACCATATATTTT
CASSASTTDSGNTIYF
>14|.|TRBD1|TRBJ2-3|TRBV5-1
TGCGCCAGCAGGACAGGGGCTTACACAGATACGCAGTATTTT
CASRTGAYTDTQYF
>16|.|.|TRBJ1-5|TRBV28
TGTGCCAGCAGTGGGGCCCACACACCTCCAAATCAGCCCCAGCATTTT
CASSGAHTPPNQPQHF
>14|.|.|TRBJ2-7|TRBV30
TGTGCCTGGAGTCGACCGATTGACAGGTCTAAGCAGTACTTC
CAWSRPIDRSKQYF
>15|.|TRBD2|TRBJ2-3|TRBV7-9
TGTGCCAGCAGCCTTAGCGGGAGCGGCACAGATACGCAGTATTTT
CASSLSGSGTDTQYF
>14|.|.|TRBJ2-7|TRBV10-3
TGTGCCATCAGTGAGTCGGGGGGACAGTACGAGCAGTACTTC
CAISESGGQYEQYF
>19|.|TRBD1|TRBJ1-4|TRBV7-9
TGTGCCAGCAGCTTATCGGACAGGACGTGGGGAGAAGCTAATGAAAAACTGTTTTTT
CASSLSDRTWGEANEKLFF
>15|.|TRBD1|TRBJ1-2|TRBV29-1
TGCAGCGCGTTGGCCCTAAACAGGGGAGGCTATGGCTACACCTTC
CSALALNRGGYGYTF
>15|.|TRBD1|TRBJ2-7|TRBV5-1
TGCGCCAGCAGCTTCGGGACAGGGACTCCCTACGAGCAGTACTTC
CASSFGTGTPYEQYF
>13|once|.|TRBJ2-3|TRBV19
TGTGCCAGTAGTACACGCCTGGAGGATACGCAGTATTTT
CASSTRLEDTQYF
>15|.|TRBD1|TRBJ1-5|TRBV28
TGTGCCAGCAGCCAGGACCAGGGGGCTGGTCAGCCCCAGCATTTT
CASSQDQGAGQPQHF
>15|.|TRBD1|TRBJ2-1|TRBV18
TGTGCCAGCTCACGGAGGGACAGGGAGCCCAATGAGCAGTTCTTC
CASSRRDREPNEQFF
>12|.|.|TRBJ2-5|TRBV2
TGTGCCAGCAGTTACAACCAAGAGACCCAGTACTTC
CASSYNQETQYF
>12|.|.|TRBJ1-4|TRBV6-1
TGTGCCAGCAGTGAATATGATGAAAAACTGTTTTTT
CASSEYDEKLFF
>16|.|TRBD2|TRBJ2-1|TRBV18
TGTGCCAGCTCACCTCCCGGACTAGCGGGATTGAATGAGCAGTTCTTC
CASSPPGLAGLNEQFF
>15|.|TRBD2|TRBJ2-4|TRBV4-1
TGCGCCAGCAGCCAGCCAGGACTAGGAGGGAACATTCAGTACTTC
CASSQPGLGGNIQYF
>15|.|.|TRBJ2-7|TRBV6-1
TGTGCCAGCAGTGTCCTAGGTGGTCCACCCGTCGAGCAGTACTTC
CASSVLGGPPVEQYF
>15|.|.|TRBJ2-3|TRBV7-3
TGTGCCAGCAGCTTACAGGGCCCCGGCACAGATACGCAGTATTTT
CASSLQGPGTDTQYF
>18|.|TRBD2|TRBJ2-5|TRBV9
TGTGCCAGCAGCGTAGGTGATACCGGGGGGGGGCGCGGGGAGACCCAGTACTTC
CASSVGDTGGGRGETQYF
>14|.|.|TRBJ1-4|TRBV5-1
TGCGCCAGCAGCTTGGAAAGGGAGGGTGAAAAACTGTTTTTT
CASSLEREGEKLFF
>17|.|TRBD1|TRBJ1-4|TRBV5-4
TGTGCCAGCAGCTTGGAAGCGACAGGGGGGTATCGGGAAAAACTGTTTTTT
CASSLEATGGYREKLFF
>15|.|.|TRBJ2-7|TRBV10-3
TGTGCCATCAGTTCCTCAAAGGAGGGTTCCTACGAGCAGTACTTC
CAISSSKEGSYEQYF
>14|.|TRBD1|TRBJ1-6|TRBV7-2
TGTGCCAGCAGCCTCTCACAGGCGACAGGGGGCCTCCACTTT
CASSLSQATGGLHF
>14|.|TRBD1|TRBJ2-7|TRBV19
TGTGCCAGTAGTTCACAGGGGCTCGGGTACGAGCAGTACTTC
CASSSQGLGYEQYF
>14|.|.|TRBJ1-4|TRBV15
TGTGCCACCAGCAGATGGGAGACAGGCGAAAAACTGTTTTTT
CATSRWETGEKLFF
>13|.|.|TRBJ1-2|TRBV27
TGTGCCAGCAAATACAGAGGGCTTTGGGGCTACACCTTC
CASKYRGLWGYTF
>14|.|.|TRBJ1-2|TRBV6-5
TGTGCCAGCAGTCCCGAGGACTATTTGGGCGGCTACACCTTC
CASSPEDYLGGYTF
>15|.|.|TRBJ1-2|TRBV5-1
TGCGCCAGCAGCTTGGGCCCCGCAGGAAACTATGGCTACACCTTC
CASSLGPAGNYGYTF